The 5 T cell receptor beta chains below were found in one sample sequenced in a study of OX40 agonist ivuxolimab in advanced cancers. Sequenced by immunoSEQ multiplex PCR; TCRdb stores in-frame clones only, minus some. The table records approximately 58,000 clones, about 81% of them present only once. The sequenced sample was CD4+ or CD8+ T cells sorted from blood, obtained in a trial of the OX40 agonist ivuxolimab. The receptors stem from an adult with an advanced solid tumor such as melanoma, head and neck, liver or kidney cancer.

The rearrangement joins TRBV23-1 to TRBJ2-2; TRBD2 matches 7 bases. TRBV23-1 is an ORF, with its function uncertain. The V gene end was trimmed by 8 bases and the J gene end by 5 bases; junction bases not matched to a gene: 17. The CDR3 length is 17 residues. CDR3 protein: CASWKWGRGRRTGELFF. CDR3 nucleotide sequence: TGCGCCAGCTGGAAGTGGGGGAGGGGTCGGAGGACCGGGGAGCTGTTTTTT.

This clone was recorded once. The chain recombines TRBV7-9 with TRBJ2-2; 10 nucleotides line up with TRBD1. In germline, CDR1 is SEHNR, CDR2 FQNEAQ (reference sequence). This CDR3 contains 15 residues. V was pared by 7 bases and J by 7 bases, with 9 bases of the junction left unmatched. The CDR3 loop reads CASTQGQGNNGELFF. CDR3 in DNA: TGTGCCAGCACCCAGGGACAGGGGAATAACGGGGAGCTGTTTTTT.

A single count supports this clone. The rearrangement uses TRBV18 and TRBJ2-7; TRBD1 agrees at 8 bases. Germline CDR1 KGHSH, CDR2 LQKENI. The CDR3 extends over 16 amino acids. V was clipped by 3 bases and J by 0 bases; unmatched bases: 7. This chain's CDR3 is CASSPRDRISSYEQYF. The CDR3 DNA reads as TGTGCCAGCTCACCTAGGGACAGGATTAGCTCCTACGAGCAGTACTTC.

The V call is TRBV10-3, the J call TRBJ2-1, with 9 bases that match TRBD1. The CDR3 length is 13 residues. J was trimmed by 7 bases and V by 9 bases; bases with no gene match: 7. The V gene's germline CDR1 is ENHRY and CDR2 SYGVKD. The CDR3 region is CAIGTGTQNEQFF. CDR3 nucleotide sequence: TGTGCCATTGGGACAGGGACCCAAAATGAGCAGTTCTTC.

CDR3 coding DNA: TGTGCCAGTAGTCTCCGGGGGACACTAGACTACGAGCAGTACTTC. This gives the protein CASSLRGTLDYEQYF. The chain employs TRBV19 and TRBJ2-7; possibly TRBD1 or TRBD2 for D (6 bases each). Looked up from germline, CDR1 is LNHDA and CDR2 is SQIVND (reference sequence). V was pared by 5 bases and J by 3 bases, with 17 bases between. CDR3 length: 15 residues.